A selection of T cell receptor beta chains follows, all from one sample in a study of control samples from healthy donors and cancer patients. Measured with immunoSEQ multiplex PCR; TCRdb has only the in-frame clones, and not every one. The sample has 150,000 to 200,000 clones; approximately 90% are singletons. Specimen: blood. All receptors derive from a man aged 25-45 years in good health. CDR3s leave out the opening cysteine and the closing phenylalanine or tryptophan.

V	J	CDR3
TRBV5-4	TRBJ1-1	ASSYITTGGTEAF
TRBV5-1	TRBJ1-4	ASSPGGVKLF
TRBV27	TRBJ2-5	ASSQSPSRLAGGRQTQY
TRBV19	TRBJ1-1	ASSRDSKIVTEAF
TRBV27	TRBJ2-1	ASSLTGEGEQF
TRBV30	TRBJ2-6	AWSPGGPGANVLT
TRBV10-3	TRBJ1-3	AITTGEAGNTIY
TRBV12-3/TRBV12-4	TRBJ2-4	ASSLARSIQY
TRBV7-6	TRBJ1-1	ASSPGQGAVATARAF
TRBV10-3	TRBJ2-2	AIRGANTGELF
TRBV27	TRBJ2-3	ASSRGDRGRGATQY
TRBV4-3	TRBJ2-7	ASSQDSGGTYEQY
TRBV30	TRBJ1-1	AWGQGTLEAF
TRBV2	TRBJ1-1	ASSTTGSNTEAF
TRBV29-1	TRBJ1-1	SGWDTRNTEAF
TRBV24-1	TRBJ2-3	ATTSGDRGPTDTQY
TRBV29-1	TRBJ2-1	SARQYNEQF
TRBV7-8	TRBJ1-4	ASSPDREKLF
TRBV7-2	TRBJ2-7	ASSSGLREQY
TRBV6-2/TRBV6-3	TRBJ1-2	ASSYSGYGQGGYT
TRBV10-3	TRBJ2-7	AINPGQRTYEQY
TRBV27	TRBJ1-3	ASRPRFGSGNTIY
TRBV6-5	TRBJ1-2	ASSYQGAGRGGYT
TRBV5-5	TRBJ2-6	ASSIPSGANVLT
TRBV29-1	TRBJ2-5	SVKLTFQETQY
TRBV24-1	TRBJ2-3	ATMKTDTQY
TRBV6-5	TRBJ1-1	ASSSTGTDTEAF
TRBV12-5	TRBJ2-7	ASGLVLVLGAGGAYEQY
TRBV24-1	TRBJ1-2	ATSDSTAFYGYT
TRBV5-5	TRBJ2-7	ASSRLGVTSYEQY
TRBV30	TRBJ2-5	AWGARETQY
TRBV20-1	TRBJ1-1	SPNTEAF
TRBV6-5	TRBJ1-1	ASGGDRVTEAF
TRBV6-2/TRBV6-3	TRBJ1-1	ASSIPSGHTEAF
TRBV14	TRBJ1-1	ASSLTGGKGTEAF